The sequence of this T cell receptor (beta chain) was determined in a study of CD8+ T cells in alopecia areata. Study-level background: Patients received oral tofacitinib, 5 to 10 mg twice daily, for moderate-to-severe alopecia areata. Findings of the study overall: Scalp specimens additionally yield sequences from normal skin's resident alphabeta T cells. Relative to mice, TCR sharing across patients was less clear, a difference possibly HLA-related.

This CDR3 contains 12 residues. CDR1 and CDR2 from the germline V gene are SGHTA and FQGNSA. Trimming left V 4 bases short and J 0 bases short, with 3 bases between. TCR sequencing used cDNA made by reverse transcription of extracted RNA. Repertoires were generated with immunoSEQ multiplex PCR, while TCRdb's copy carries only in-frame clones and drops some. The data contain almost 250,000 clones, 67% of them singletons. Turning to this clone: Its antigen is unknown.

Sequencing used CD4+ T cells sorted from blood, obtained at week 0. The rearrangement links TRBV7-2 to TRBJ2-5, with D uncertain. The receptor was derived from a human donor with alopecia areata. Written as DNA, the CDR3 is TGTGCCAGCAGCTCGTACCAAGAGACCCAGTACTTC. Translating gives CASSSYQETQYF.